The 12 T cell receptor beta chains in this list originate from one sample, sequenced in a study of glioma-infiltrating T cells after dendritic cell vaccination. Clones were read by immunoSEQ multiplex PCR, and TCRdb kept only the in-frame ones, dropping some. The sample shows tens of thousands of clones, about 86% of them seen only once. Time point noted: after dendritic cell vaccination, including at tumor progression/relapse. The sequences come from blood, collected after dendritic cell vaccination. These receptors were obtained from a human donor with glioblastoma.

This chain joins TRBV19 and TRBJ1-1, with D possibly being TRBD1 (5 bases). From germline, CDR1 is LNHDA and CDR2 SQIVND (reference sequence). The CDR3 runs to 15 residues. Trimming removed 0 bases from V and 8 bases from J, with 16 bases in between. CDR3 nucleotides: TGTGCCAGTAGTATAGATCATCGTCCCAGGGCCGAAGCTTTCTTT. Translating gives CASSIDHRPRAEAFF.

CDR3 region: CASSFLQGVEQYF. CDR3 nucleotide sequence: TGTGCCAGCAGTTTTCTACAGGGGGTCGAGCAGTACTTC. The rearrangement uses TRBV27 and TRBJ2-7; 8 nucleotides agree with TRBD1. V was clipped by 3 bases and J by 6 bases; unmatched bases: 4. CDR1 is MNHEY, CDR2 SMNVEV, per germline (reference sequence). CDR3 size: 13 residues.

The chain employs TRBV29-1 and TRBJ2-5; D is perhaps TRBD2 (6 bases). The germline V gene has CDR1 SQVTM and CDR2 ANQGSEA. The CDR3 is 13 amino acids. Trimming removed 0 bases at V and 5 bases at J, with 10 bases between. The CDR3 nucleotides are TGCAGCGTTGAAGAGGGAGGTGGGGAGACCCAGTACTTC. It is translated as CSVEEGGGETQYF.

This clone was seen a few times. The chain combines TRBV13 with TRBJ2-2; TRBD2 might be the D (5 bases). Between the trimmed V and J ends, which lost 4 bases and 6 bases, there was a span of 24 bases. Per the germline V gene, CDR1 is PRHDT and CDR2 is FYEKMQ (reference sequence). The length of the CDR3 is 18 residues. In nucleotides, the CDR3 is TGTGCCAGCAGCTCTGGGATTTTCTCGCGGAGGAGCGCCGGGGAGCTGTTTTTT. Its translation is CASSSGIFSRRSAGELFF.

The V gene is TRBV6-6, the J gene TRBJ1-3; the D gene is possibly TRBD1 (5 bases). Trimming took off 6 bases at V and 3 bases at J, with 12 bases between the two ends. Germline CDR1 reads MNHNY; CDR2 reads SVGAGI (reference sequence). The CDR3 is 14 residues long. Here the CDR3 reads CASRPRVGGNTIYF. The CDR3 DNA reads as TGTGCCAGCAGACCCAGGGTGGGTGGAAACACCATATATTTT.

The rearrangement joins TRBV5-1 to TRBJ1-6; TRBD1 aligns across 7 bases. CDR3 size: 14 residues. Germline CDR1 and CDR2: SGHRS and YFSETQ. V lost 0 bases, J lost 9 bases, and 3 bases stayed unmatched. The CDR3 loop is CASSLGQGGSPLHF. The CDR3 region has the DNA TGCGCCAGCAGCTTGGGCCAGGGGGGTTCACCCCTCCACTTT.

V gene TRBV19 combines with J gene TRBJ2-5; 8 positions match TRBD2. Germline V lookup: CDR1 LNHDA, CDR2 SQIVND (reference sequence). V lost 5 bases and J lost 1; bases outside the gene matches: 9. The length of the CDR3 is 16 residues. CDR3: CASSSTSGGPQETQYF. The CDR3 DNA reads as TGTGCCAGTAGTTCCACCAGCGGGGGCCCCCAAGAGACCCAGTACTTC.

This clone appeared once. V usage is TRBV10-3 and J usage is TRBJ2-7, with D possibly being TRBD1 (6 bases). The CDR3 extends over 13 amino acids. Germline V gene lookup returns CDR1 ENHRY and CDR2 SYGVKD. Trimming removed 10 bases from V and 6 bases from J, with 19 bases in between. The CDR3 DNA reads TGTGCCACAGCCGGGCAGGGGTTCTCCGAGCAGTACTTC. Translating gives CATAGQGFSEQYF.

This clone was counted between two and nine times. This chain uses TRBV18 with TRBJ1-4; D not certain. The ends were cut back, 4 bases at V and 0 bases at J, with 12 bases in the middle. The CDR3 sequence is 16 residues long. CDR1 KGHSH and CDR2 LQKENI come from the germline V gene. The CDR3 sequence is CASSRAGLATNEKLFF. As DNA, the CDR3 is TGTGCCAGCTCACGAGCAGGACTTGCAACTAATGAAAAACTGTTTTTT.

CDR3 amino acids: CASSYSAGAPGGEQFF. The CDR3 DNA is TGTGCCAGCAGTTACTCGGCGGGGGCCCCTGGGGGTGAGCAGTTCTTC. The chain employs TRBV6-5 and TRBJ2-1; D is possibly TRBD2 (7 bases). The CDR3 has 16 residues. Germline CDR1 MNHEY, CDR2 SVGAGI. Trimming removed 0 bases from V and 9 bases from J, with 18 bases in between.

The chain is built from TRBV6-1 and TRBJ2-3; 8 bases map to TRBD2. The V gene end was trimmed by 3 bases and the J gene end by 0 bases; junction bases not matched to a gene: 8. The CDR3 has 17 amino acids. CDR1 is MNHNS and CDR2 is SASEGT in the germline V gene. The CDR3: CASSERGVPSSTDTQYF. CDR3 DNA: TGTGCCAGCAGTGAGCGGGGGGTCCCTTCTAGCACAGATACGCAGTATTTT.

The CDR3 here is CAQEGTGVSPLHF. CDR3 bases: TGTGCCCAGGAGGGAACAGGGGTTTCACCCCTCCACTTT. The chain uses TRBV30 and TRBJ1-6, with 7 nucleotides matching TRBD1. The V gene's germline CDR1 is GTSNPN and CDR2 SVGIG (reference sequence). J gave up 9 bases and V 8 bases, and 10 bases lay outside the gene matches. The CDR3 is 13 amino acids.